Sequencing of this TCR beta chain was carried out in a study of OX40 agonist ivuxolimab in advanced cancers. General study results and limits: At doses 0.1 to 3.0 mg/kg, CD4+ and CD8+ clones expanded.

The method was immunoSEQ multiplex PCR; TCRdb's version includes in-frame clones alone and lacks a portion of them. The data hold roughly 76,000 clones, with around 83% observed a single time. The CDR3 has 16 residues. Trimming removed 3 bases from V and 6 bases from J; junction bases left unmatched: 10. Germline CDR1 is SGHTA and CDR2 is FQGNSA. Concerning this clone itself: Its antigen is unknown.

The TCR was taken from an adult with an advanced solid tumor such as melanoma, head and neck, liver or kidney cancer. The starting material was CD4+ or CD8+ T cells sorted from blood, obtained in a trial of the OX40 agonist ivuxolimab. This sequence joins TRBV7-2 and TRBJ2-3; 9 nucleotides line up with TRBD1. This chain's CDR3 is CASSLGTGYQVDTQYF. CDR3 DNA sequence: TGTGCCAGCAGCTTGGGGACAGGGTACCAAGTGGATACGCAGTATTTT.